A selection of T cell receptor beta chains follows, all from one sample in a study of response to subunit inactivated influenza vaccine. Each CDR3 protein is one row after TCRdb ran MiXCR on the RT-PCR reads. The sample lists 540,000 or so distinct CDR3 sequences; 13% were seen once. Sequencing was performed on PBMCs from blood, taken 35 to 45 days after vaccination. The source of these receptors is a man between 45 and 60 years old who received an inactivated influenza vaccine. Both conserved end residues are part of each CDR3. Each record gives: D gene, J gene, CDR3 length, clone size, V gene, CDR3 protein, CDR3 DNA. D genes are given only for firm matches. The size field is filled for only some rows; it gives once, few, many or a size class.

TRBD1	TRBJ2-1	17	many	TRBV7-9	CASSQSLGQGKYNEQFF	TGTGCCAGCAGCCAAAGCTTGGGACAGGGAAAATACAATGAGCAGTTCTTC
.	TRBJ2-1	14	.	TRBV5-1	CASSLGQVVGEQFF	TGCGCCAGCAGCTTGGGGCAGGTGGTAGGCGAGCAGTTCTTC
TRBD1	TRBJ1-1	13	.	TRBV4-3	CASSQEQGARAFF	TGCGCCAGCAGCCAAGAACAGGGGGCGCGGGCTTTCTTT
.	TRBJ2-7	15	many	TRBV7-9	CASSLGSGGEHEQYF	TGTGCCAGCAGCTTAGGCAGTGGTGGGGAGCACGAGCAGTACTTC
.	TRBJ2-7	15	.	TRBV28	CASRDRVSMAYEQYF	TGTGCCAGCAGGGATAGGGTTTCGATGGCCTACGAGCAGTACTTC
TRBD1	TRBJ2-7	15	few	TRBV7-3	CASSLSGQGLYEQYF	TGTGCCAGCAGCTTATCGGGACAGGGTTTATACGAGCAGTACTTC
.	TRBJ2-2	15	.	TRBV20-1	CSARDMRENTGELFF	TGCAGTGCTAGAGATATGCGGGAAAACACCGGGGAGCTGTTTTTT
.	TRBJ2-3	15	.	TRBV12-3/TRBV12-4	CASSFAAPSTDTQYF	TGTGCCAGCAGTTTTGCGGCCCCTAGCACAGATACGCAGTATTTT
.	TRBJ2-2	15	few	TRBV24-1	CATSDFAGRTGELFF	TGTGCCACCAGTGATTTTGCAGGACGAACCGGGGAGCTGTTTTTT
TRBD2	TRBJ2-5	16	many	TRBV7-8	CASSIGTSGRKETQYF	TGTGCCAGCAGCATCGGGACTAGCGGGAGAAAAGAGACCCAGTACTTC
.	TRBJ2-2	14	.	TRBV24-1	CATSVVGTAGELFF	TGTGCCACCAGTGTGGTCGGGACCGCCGGGGAGCTGTTTTTT
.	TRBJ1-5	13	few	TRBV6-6	CASGRGSNQPQHF	TGTGCCAGCGGTAGGGGTAGCAATCAGCCCCAGCATTTT
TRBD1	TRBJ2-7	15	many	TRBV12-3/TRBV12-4	CASSLFRGQGAEQYF	TGTGCCAGCAGTTTATTCCGGGGACAGGGCGCCGAGCAGTACTTC
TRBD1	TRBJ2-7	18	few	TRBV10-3	CAIRGTGGRVAAQYEQYF	TGTGCCATCAGGGGGACAGGGGGTAGGGTAGCGGCACAATACGAGCAGTACTTC
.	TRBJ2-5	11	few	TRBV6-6	CASTLKETQYF	TGTGCCAGCACCCTCAAAGAGACCCAGTACTTC
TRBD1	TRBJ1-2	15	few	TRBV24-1	CATSDAGTVPRSYTF	TGTGCCACCAGTGATGCTGGGACAGTCCCAAGGAGCTACACCTTC
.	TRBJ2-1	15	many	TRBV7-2	CASRVGAVQLDEQFF	TGTGCCAGCAGGGTAGGGGCGGTCCAACTGGATGAGCAGTTCTTC
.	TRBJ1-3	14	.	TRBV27	CASSPTTDGNTIYF	TGTGCCAGCAGTCCGACGACGGATGGAAACACCATATATTTT
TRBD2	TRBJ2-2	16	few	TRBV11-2	CASRLFGGRARGELFF	TGTGCCAGCAGGCTATTTGGCGGGAGGGCCCGCGGGGAGCTGTTTTTT
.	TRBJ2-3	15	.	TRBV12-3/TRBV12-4	CASRREGIWTDTQYF	TGTGCCAGCAGACGGGAAGGGATTTGGACAGATACGCAGTATTTT
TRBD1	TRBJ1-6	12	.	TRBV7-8	CASSVGTANLHF	TGTGCCAGCAGCGTCGGGACAGCTAACCTCCACTTT
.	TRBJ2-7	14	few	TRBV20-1	CSARDPAVAYEQYF	TGCAGTGCTAGAGATCCCGCAGTCGCTTACGAGCAGTACTTC
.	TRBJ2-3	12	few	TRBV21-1	CASSKATDTQYF	TGTGCCAGCAGCAAGGCGACAGATACGCAGTATTTT